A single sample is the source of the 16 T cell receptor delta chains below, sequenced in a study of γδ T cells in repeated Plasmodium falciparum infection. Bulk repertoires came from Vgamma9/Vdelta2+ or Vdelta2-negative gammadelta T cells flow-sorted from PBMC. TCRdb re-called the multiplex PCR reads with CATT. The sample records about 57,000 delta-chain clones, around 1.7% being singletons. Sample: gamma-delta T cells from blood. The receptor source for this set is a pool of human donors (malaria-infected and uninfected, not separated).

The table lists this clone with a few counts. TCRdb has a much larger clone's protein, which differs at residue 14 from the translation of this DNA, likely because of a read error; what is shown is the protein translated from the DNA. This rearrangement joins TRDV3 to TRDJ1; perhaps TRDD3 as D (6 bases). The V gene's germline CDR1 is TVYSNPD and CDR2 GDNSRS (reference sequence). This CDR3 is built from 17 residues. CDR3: CALRGLVLGPQTDELIF. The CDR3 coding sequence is TGTGCCCTCAGGGGTCTCGTACTGGGACCCCAAACCGATGAACTCATCTTT.

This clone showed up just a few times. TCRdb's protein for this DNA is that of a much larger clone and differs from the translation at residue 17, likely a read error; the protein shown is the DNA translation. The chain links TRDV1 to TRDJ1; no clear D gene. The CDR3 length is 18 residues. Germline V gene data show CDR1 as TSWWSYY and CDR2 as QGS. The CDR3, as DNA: TGTGCTCTTGGGGAAACGGGAACGGTCGTACAAAACACCGATAAACTCACCTTT. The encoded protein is CALGETGTVVQNTDKLTF.

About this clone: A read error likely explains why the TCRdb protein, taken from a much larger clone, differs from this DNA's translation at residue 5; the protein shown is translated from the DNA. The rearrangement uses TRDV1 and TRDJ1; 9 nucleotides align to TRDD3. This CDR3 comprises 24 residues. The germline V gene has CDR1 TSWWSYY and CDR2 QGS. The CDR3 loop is CALGKLLEFVSGWSGGSYTDKLIF. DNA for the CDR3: TGTGCTCTTGGGAAACTATTGGAGTTTGTGTCCGGGTGGTCTGGGGGATCCTACACCGATAAACTCATCTTT.

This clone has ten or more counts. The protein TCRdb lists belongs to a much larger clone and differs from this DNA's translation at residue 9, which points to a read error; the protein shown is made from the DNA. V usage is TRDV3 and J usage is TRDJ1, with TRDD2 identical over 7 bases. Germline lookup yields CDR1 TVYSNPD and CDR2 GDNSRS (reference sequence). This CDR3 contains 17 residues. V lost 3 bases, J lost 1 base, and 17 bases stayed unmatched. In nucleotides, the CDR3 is TGTGCCTTGCTTTCCTACCTGGACCGGTTACCCACCGATAAACTCATCTTT. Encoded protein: CALLSYLDRLPTDKLIF.

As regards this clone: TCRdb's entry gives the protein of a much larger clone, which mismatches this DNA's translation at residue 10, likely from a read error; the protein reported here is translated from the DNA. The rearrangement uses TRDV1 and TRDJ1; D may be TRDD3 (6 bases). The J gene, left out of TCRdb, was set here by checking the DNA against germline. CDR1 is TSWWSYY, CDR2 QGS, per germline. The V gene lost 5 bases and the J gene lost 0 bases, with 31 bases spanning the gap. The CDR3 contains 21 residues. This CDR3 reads CALGSPPGKHGSGADTDKLIF. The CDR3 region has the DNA TGTGCTCTTGGGTCCCCTCCAGGGAAACACGGTTCTGGGGCCGACACCGATAAACTCATCTTT.

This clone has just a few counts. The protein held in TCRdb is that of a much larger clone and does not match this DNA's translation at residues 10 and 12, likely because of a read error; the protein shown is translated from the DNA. CDR3 sequence reads: CALGSSLPPSYGGIRFSYTDKLIF. The CDR3 nucleotides are TGTGCTCTTGGGTCAAGCCTTCCTCCCTCTTACGGGGGGATACGCTTCTCTTACACCGATAAACTCATCTTT. This chain joins TRDV1 and TRDJ1; 10 bases align to TRDD3. In germline, CDR1 is TSWWSYY, CDR2 QGS. CDR3 size: 24 residues. J lost 0 bases, V lost 5 bases, and 30 bases had no gene match.

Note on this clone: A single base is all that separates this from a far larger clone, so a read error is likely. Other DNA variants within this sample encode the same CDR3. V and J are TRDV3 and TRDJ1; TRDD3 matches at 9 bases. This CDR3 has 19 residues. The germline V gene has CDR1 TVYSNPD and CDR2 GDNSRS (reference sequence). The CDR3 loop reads CAFPLLPYWGTLYTDKLIF. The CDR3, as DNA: TGTGCCTTTCCCCTCCTACCGTACTGGGGGACCCTGTACACCGATAAACTTATCTTT.

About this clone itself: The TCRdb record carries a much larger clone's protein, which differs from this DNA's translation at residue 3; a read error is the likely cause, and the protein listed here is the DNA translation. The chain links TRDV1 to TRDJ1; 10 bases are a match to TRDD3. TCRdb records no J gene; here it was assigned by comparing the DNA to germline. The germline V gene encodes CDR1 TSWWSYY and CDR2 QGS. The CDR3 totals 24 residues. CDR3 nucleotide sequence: TGTGCTTTTGGGTTGCCTCAGCCTTCCTCAGTACTGGGGGATTTGGTAGCGTACACCGATAAACTCATCTTT. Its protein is CAFGLPQPSSVLGDLVAYTDKLIF.

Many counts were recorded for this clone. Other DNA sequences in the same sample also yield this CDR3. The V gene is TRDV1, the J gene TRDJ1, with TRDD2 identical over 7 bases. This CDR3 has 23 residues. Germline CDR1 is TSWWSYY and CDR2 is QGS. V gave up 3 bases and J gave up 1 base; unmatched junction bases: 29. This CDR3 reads CALGDPSFLQYPPHFGVTDKLIF. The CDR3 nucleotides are TGTGCTCTTGGGGACCCGTCCTTCCTCCAATACCCTCCTCATTTTGGGGTCACCGATAAACTCATCTTT.

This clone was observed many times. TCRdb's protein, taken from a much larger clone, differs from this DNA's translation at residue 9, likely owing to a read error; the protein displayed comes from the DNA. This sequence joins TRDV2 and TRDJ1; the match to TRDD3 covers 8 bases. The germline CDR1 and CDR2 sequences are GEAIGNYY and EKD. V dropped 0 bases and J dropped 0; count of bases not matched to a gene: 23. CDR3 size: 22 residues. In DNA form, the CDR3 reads TGTGCCTGTGACACCGACGAAGGAGGTCAGAGTACTGGGGGGGCCTACACCGATAAACTCATCTTT. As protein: CACDTDEGGQSTGGAYTDKLIF.

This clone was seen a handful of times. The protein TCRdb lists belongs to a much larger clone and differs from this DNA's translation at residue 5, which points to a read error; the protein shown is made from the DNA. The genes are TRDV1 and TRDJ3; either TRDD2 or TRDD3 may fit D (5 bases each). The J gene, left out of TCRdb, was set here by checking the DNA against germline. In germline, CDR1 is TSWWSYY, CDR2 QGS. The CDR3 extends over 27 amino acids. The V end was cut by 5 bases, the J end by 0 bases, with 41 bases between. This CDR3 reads CALGILTTYRAWRIDGITSWDTRQMFF. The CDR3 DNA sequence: TGTGCTCTTGGGATCCTCACTACCTACCGTGCGTGGCGGATAGACGGAATAACCTCCTGGGACACCCGACAGATGTTTTTC.

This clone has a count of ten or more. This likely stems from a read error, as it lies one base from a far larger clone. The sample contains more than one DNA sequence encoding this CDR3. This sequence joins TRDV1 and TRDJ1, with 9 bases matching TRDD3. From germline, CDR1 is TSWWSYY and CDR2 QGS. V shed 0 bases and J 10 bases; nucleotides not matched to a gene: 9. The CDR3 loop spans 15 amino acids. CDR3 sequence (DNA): TGTGCTCTTGGGGAACTGAAGGCTGGGGGATCAAGACTCATCTTT. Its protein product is CALGELKAGGSRLIF.

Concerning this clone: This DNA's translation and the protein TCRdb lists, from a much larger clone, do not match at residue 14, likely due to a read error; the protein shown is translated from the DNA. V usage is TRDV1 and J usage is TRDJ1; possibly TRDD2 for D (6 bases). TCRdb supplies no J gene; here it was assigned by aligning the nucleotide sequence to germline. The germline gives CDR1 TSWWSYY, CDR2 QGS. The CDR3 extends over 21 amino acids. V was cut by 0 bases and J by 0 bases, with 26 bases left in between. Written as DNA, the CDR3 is TGTGCTCTTGGGGAACTCCCCTTGCGCCTTCCCTTGGAGGCGTACACCGATAAACTCATCTTT. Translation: CALGELPLRLPLEAYTDKLIF.

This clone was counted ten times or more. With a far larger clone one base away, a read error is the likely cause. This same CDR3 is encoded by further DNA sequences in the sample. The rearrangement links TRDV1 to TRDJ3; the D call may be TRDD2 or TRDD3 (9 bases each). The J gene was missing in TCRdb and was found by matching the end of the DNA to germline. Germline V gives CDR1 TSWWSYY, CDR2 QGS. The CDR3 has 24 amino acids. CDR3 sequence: CALGPIPFLRTGGLYSWDTRQMFF. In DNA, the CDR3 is TGTGCTCTTGGGCCCATCCCCTTCCTACGAACTGGGGGACTGTACTCCTGGGACACCCGGCAGATGTTTTTC.

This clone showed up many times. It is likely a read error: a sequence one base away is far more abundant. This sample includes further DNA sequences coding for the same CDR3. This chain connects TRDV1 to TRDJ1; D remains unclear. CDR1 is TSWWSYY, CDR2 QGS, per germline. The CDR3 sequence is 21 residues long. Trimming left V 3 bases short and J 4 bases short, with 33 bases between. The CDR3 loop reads CALGEATFRGVWRGQSDKLIF. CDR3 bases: TGTGCTCTTGGGGAGGCTACGTTTAGAGGGGTTTGGAGGGGCCAAAGCGATAAACTCATCTTT.

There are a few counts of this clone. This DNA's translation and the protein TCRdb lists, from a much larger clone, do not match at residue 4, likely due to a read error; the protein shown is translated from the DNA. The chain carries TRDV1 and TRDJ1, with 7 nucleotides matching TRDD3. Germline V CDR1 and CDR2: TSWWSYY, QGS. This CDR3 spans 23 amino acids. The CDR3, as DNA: TGTGCTCTTGAGGAACTTTGTTCGAAGGATACGCGTATCCTGAGTTTGAGCCCCGATAAACTCATCTTT. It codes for CALEELCSKDTRILSLSPDKLIF.